Detailed here is one TCR beta chain. The data derive from a study of blood T cell repertoires in COVID-19. In the study overall: Collection of acute and convalescent COVID-19 samples took place in the United States, Italy and Spain. PBMCs, B-cell-depleted T cells, or T cells were the source of the cDNA or gDNA that made up the material.

In the authors' methods: Estimates of nucleated cell counts were drawn from the amplification of reference gene primers. Repertoires were generated with immunoSEQ multiplex PCR, while TCRdb's copy carries only in-frame clones and drops some. That table gives V, J and clone size, and the DNA gave D and trimming. The sample has about 97,000 clones, more than 90% seen once. Enrolled during active infection, Seattle patients were then followed longitudinally. V dropped 7 bases and J dropped 4; count of bases not matched to a gene: 4. The CDR3 contains 14 residues. The germline V gene encodes CDR1 MNHEY and CDR2 SVGAGI.

This chain connects TRBV6-5 to TRBJ2-3; 11 positions agree with TRBD2. Sequenced: peripheral blood. The receptor's source is a woman in her forties or fifties with COVID-19, enrolled during active disease. The CDR3 loop is CASISGLAADTQYF. The CDR3 DNA sequence: TGTGCCAGCATCTCGGGACTAGCGGCAGATACGCAGTATTTT.